This TCR beta chain was sequenced for a study of prognosis after radiotherapy for stage I lung cancer. Study background: Therapy given concurrently with stereotactic body radiotherapy reached no patient. Several developed distant metastases after radiotherapy (median about seven months), and 15 had no significant progression. Findings of the study overall: The number of unique TCR clones went down after stereotactic body radiation therapy, with a median of approximately 9,100 versus 7,200.

The CDR3 runs 14 residues. Germline V lookup: CDR1 LNHDA, CDR2 SQIVND (reference sequence). With 4 bases clipped from V and 2 bases from J, the junction kept 2 bases outside the gene matches. Peripheral blood was collected in volumes of roughly 6 milliliters at each of two time points. CDR3 of TCR beta was amplified from genomic DNA via a two-round multiplex PCR. Primers specific to each TRBV and TRBJ gene drove first-round PCR. Each CDR3 protein gets one entry after TCRdb re-called the multiplex PCR reads with MiXCR. The repertoire holds about 18,000 distinct CDR3 sequences, with over 15% as singletons. This clonotype is labeled as medium-sized (0.01 to 0.1%). What it binds is not known.

The rearrangement links TRBV19 to TRBJ2-1; the match to TRBD1 covers 7 bases. The source is a donor aged 50 or older with non-small cell lung cancer. Sequenced material: PBMCs, taken before or after stereotactic body radiation therapy (not recorded which). The CDR3 bases are TGTGCCAGTAGTAAGGACAGGACCTACAATGAGCAGTTCTTC. This sequence encodes CASSKDRTYNEQFF.